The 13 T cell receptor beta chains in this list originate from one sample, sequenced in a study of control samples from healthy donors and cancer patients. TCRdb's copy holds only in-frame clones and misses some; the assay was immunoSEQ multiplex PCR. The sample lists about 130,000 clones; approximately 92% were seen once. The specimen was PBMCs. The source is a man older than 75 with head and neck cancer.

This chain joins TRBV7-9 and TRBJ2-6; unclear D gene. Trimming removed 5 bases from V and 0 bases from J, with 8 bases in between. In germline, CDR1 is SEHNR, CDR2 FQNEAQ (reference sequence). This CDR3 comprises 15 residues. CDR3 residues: CASSQVLSGANVLTF. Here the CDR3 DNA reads TGTGCCAGCAGCCAAGTGCTCTCTGGGGCCAACGTCCTGACTTTC.

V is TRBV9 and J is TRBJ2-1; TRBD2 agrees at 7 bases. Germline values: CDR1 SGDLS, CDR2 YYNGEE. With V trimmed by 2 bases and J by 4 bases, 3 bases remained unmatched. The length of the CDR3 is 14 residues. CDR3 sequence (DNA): TGTGCCAGCAGCGTGGGACTAACGTACAATGAGCAGTTCTTC. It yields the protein CASSVGLTYNEQFF. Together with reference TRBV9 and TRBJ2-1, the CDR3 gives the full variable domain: DSGVTQTPKHLITATGQRVTLRCSPRSGDLSVYWYQQSLDQGLQFLIQYYNGEERAKGNILERFSAQQFPDLHSELNLSSLELGDSALYFCASSVGLTYNEQFFGPGTRLTVL.

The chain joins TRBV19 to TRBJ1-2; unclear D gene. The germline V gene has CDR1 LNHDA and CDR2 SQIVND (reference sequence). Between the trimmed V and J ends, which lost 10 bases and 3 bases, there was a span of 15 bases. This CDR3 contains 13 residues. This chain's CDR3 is CATSAQLYYGYTF. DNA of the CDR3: TGTGCCACCTCGGCTCAGCTCTACTATGGCTACACCTTC. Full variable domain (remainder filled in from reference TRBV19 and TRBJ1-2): DGGITQSPKYLFRKEGQNVTLSCEQNLNHDAMYWYRQDPGQGLRLIYYSQIVNDFQKGDIAEGYSVSREKKESFPLTVTSAQKNPTAFYLCATSAQLYYGYTFGSGTRLTVV.

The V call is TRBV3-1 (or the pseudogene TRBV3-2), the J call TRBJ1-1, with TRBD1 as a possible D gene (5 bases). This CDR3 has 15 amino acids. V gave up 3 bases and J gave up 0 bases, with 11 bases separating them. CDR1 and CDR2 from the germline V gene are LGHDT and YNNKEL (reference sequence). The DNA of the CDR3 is TGTGCCAGCAGCCAGCAGGGACCGATGAACACTGAAGCTTTCTTT. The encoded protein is CASSQQGPMNTEAFF.

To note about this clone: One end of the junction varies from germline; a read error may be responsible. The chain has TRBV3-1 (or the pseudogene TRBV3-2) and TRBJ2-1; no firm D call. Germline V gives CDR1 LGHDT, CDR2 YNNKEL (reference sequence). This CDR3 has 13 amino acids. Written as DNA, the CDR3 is TGTGCCAGCATCCAAAGGTTGGACAATGAGCAGTTCTTC. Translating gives CASIQRLDNEQFF.

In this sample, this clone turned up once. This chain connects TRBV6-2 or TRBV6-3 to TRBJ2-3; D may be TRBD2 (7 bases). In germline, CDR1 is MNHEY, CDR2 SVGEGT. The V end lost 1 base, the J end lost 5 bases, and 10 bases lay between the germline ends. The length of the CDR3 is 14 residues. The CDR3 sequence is CASSYWGGGDTQYF. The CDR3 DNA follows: TGTGCCAGCAGTTACTGGGGGGGCGGAGATACGCAGTATTTT.

The CDR3 sequence is CAGSRDSTGELFF. CDR3 coding DNA: TGTGCCGGATCAAGGGACTCCACCGGGGAGCTGTTTTTT. The V gene is TRBV5-4, the J gene TRBJ2-2; tentatively, D is TRBD2 (6 bases). The germline V gene encodes CDR1 SGHNT and CDR2 YYREEE (reference sequence). Trimming removed 10 bases from V and 4 bases from J, with 14 bases in between. CDR3 length equals 13 residues. Full variable domain (remainder filled in from reference TRBV5-4 and TRBJ2-2): ETGVTQSPTHLIKTRGQQVTLRCSSQSGHNTVSWYQQALGQGPQFIFQYYREEENGRGNFPPRFSGLQFPNYSSELNVNALELDDSALYLCAGSRDSTGELFFGEGSRLTVL.

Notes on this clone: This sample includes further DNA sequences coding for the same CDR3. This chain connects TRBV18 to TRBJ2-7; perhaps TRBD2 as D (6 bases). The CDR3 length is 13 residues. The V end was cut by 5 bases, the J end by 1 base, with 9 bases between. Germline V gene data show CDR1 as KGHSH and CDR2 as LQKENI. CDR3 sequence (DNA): TGTGCCAGCTCAAGGGACTCTTCCTACGAGCAGTACTTC. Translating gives CASSRDSSYEQYF.

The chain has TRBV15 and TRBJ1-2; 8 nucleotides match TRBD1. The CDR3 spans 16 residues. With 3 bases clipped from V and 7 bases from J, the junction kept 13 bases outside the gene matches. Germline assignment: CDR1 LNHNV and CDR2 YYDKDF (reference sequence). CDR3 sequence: CATSSANSGQGPGYTF. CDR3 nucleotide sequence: TGTGCCACCAGCAGTGCTAACTCTGGACAGGGCCCTGGCTACACCTTC.

The CDR3 region has the DNA TGTGCCAGCAGCCGGGTGTATGAAAAACTGTTTTTT. Translating it yields CASSRVYEKLFF. The gene calls are TRBV11-2 and TRBJ1-4; D gene unclear. This CDR3 has 12 residues. The germline V and J ends were trimmed by 5 bases and 6 bases, with 7 bases remaining between them. Germline CDR1 is SGHAT and CDR2 is FQNNGV.

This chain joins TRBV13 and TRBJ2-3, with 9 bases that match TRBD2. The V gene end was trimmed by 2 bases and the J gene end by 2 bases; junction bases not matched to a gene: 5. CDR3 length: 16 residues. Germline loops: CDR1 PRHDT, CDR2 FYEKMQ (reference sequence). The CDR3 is CASSLMREGITDTQYF. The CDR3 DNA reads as TGTGCCAGCAGCTTAATGCGGGAGGGAATCACAGATACGCAGTATTTT.

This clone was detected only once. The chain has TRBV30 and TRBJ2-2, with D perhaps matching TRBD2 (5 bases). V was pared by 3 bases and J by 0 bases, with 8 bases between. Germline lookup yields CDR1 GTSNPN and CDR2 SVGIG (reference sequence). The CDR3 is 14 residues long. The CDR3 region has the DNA TGTGCCTGGAGGGCGGAGGCGAACACCGGGGAGCTGTTTTTT. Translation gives CAWRAEANTGELFF.

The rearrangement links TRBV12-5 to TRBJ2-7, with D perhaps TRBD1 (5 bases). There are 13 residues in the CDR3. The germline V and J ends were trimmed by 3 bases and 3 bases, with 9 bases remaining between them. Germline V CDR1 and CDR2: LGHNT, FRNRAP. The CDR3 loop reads CASGFATDYEQYF. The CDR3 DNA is TGTGCTAGTGGTTTCGCGACAGACTACGAGCAGTACTTC.